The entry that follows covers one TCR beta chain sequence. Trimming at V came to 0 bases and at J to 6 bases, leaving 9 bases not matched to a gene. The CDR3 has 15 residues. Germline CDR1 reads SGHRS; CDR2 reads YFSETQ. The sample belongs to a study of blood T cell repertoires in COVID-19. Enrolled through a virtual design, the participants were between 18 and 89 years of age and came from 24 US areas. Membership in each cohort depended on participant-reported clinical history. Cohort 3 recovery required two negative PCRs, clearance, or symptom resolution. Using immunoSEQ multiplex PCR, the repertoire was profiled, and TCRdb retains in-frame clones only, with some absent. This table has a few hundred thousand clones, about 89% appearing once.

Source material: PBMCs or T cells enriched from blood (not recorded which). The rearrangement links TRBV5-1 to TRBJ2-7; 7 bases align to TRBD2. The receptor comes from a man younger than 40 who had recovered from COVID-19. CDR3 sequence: CASSLGEGPGSEQYF. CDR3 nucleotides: TGCGCCAGCAGCTTGGGGGAGGGGCCGGGGTCCGAGCAGTACTTC.